One sample yielded the 23 T cell receptor beta chains listed below, sequenced in a study of blood T cell repertoires in COVID-19. TCRdb's copy holds only in-frame clones and misses some; the assay was immunoSEQ multiplex PCR. The sample comprises some 330,000 clones, roughly nine tenths of which are singletons, and about 18% rests with the top ten. What was sequenced was PBMCs or T cells enriched from blood (not recorded which). The receptor source for this set is a woman in her 30s who had recovered from COVID-19.

The chain carries TRBV9 and TRBJ2-7; possibly TRBD1 for D (5 bases). Germline V CDR1 and CDR2: SGDLS, YYNGEE. CDR3 size: 15 residues. The V gene lost 0 bases and the J gene lost 0 bases, with 10 bases spanning the gap. The CDR3 region has the DNA TGTGCCAGCAGCGTAGAATCAGGGCCCTCCTACGAGCAGTACTTC. Translation gives CASSVESGPSYEQYF. The full variable domain, in which reference TRBV9 and TRBJ2-7 provide the parts outside the CDR3, is DSGVTQTPKHLITATGQRVTLRCSPRSGDLSVYWYQQSLDQGLQFLIQYYNGEERAKGNILERFSAQQFPDLHSELNLSSLELGDSALYFCASSVESGPSYEQYFGPGTRLTVT.

This chain joins TRBV5-1 and TRBJ2-3, with TRBD2 matching 10 bases. CDR3 length: 15 residues. Trimming removed 0 bases from V and 6 bases from J; junction bases left unmatched: 4. Germline V gene lookup returns CDR1 SGHRS and CDR2 YFSETQ. The CDR3, as DNA: TGCGCCAGCAGCTTGGGTCTAGCGGGAGCTGATACGCAGTATTTT. Protein product: CASSLGLAGADTQYF.

This clone showed up just once. The J gene is TRBJ1-2, the V gene TRBV2; TRBD1 aligns across 7 bases. V was clipped by 4 bases and J by 4 bases; unmatched bases: 6. CDR3 length: 14 residues. Per the germline V gene, CDR1 is SNHLY and CDR2 is FYNNEI. The CDR3 here is CASSGDGDSYGYTF. The CDR3 region has the DNA TGTGCCAGCAGTGGAGATGGGGACAGCTATGGCTACACCTTC.

V usage is TRBV11-3 and J usage is TRBJ1-5, with D tentatively TRBD1 (5 bases). This CDR3 spans 16 amino acids. Trimming shortened V by 3 bases and J by 1 base, and 13 bases separated the two germline ends. CDR1 is SGHNT and CDR2 is YENEEA in the germline V gene. Here the CDR3 reads CASSFRRGLSNQPQHF. CDR3 bases: TGTGCCAGCAGCTTTAGGAGGGGTCTAAGCAATCAGCCCCAGCATTTT.

J is TRBJ1-2 and V is TRBV3-1 (or the pseudogene TRBV3-2); D is unclear. The CDR3 length is 13 residues. V lost 4 bases and J lost 4, with 10 bases in between. Germline loops: CDR1 LGHDT, CDR2 YNNKEL (reference sequence). CDR3 nucleotides: TGTGCCAGCAGCCCATCAGGCGCCTATGGCTACACCTTC. Residues: CASSPSGAYGYTF.

This clone is a singleton in its sample. This specimen includes other DNA sequences encoding the same CDR3. This sequence joins TRBV28 and TRBJ1-1, with a weak D call TRBD1 (5 bases). The CDR3 is 12 residues long. V was pared by 5 bases and J by 5 bases, with 9 bases between. In germline, CDR1 is MDHEN, CDR2 SYDVKM. The CDR3: CASSPGGTEAFF. The CDR3 coding sequence is TGTGCCAGCAGTCCCGGGGGGACTGAAGCTTTCTTT.

The rearrangement uses TRBV28 and TRBJ1-2; 12 positions match TRBD1. Germline lookup yields CDR1 MDHEN and CDR2 SYDVKM. With 6 bases clipped from V and 7 bases from J, the junction kept 3 bases outside the gene matches. CDR3 length: 13 amino acids. The CDR3 spells CASRGTGGFGYTF. For the CDR3, the DNA is TGTGCCAGCAGGGGGACAGGGGGCTTTGGCTACACCTTC.

The table lists this clone with a few counts. CDR3 in DNA: TGCGCCAGCAGCTTGGGACTAGGGGAGACCCAGTACTTC. Translated: CASSLGLGETQYF. This chain uses TRBV5-1 with TRBJ2-5; possible D gene TRBD2, 6 bases. Germline V CDR1 and CDR2: SGHRS, YFSETQ. The CDR3 length is 13 residues. The V end was cut by 0 bases, the J end by 5 bases, with 8 bases between.

The gene calls are TRBV7-8 and TRBJ1-1; D possibly corresponds to TRBD1 (5 bases). V shed 5 bases and J shed 1 base, with 8 bases lying between them. The CDR3 extends over 13 amino acids. CDR1 and CDR2 from the germline V gene are SGHVS and FQNEAQ. DNA for the CDR3: TGTGCCAGCAGCATCGACAGGAACACTGAAGCTTTCTTT. Protein sequence: CASSIDRNTEAFF.

This clone was counted a few times. The chain combines TRBV7-9 with TRBJ1-5; D unclear. Germline V lookup: CDR1 SEHNR, CDR2 FQNEAQ (reference sequence). Trimming stripped 2 bases from V and 4 bases from J, with 9 bases between. There are 14 residues in the CDR3. Here the CDR3 DNA reads TGTGCCAGCAGCTTAAGTTATAGAAATCAGCCCCAGCATTTT. It translates to CASSLSYRNQPQHF.

The chain is built from TRBV6-5 and TRBJ2-7, with unresolved D. The CDR3 is made up of 11 amino acids. Trimming cost V 6 bases and J 9 bases, with 12 bases left between them. Germline V gene sequence: CDR1 MNHEY, CDR2 SVGAGI. The CDR3 here is CASRNLAGQYF. For the CDR3, the DNA is TGTGCCAGCAGAAACCTTGCCGGGCAGTACTTC.

This sequence joins TRBV6-5 and TRBJ1-2; TRBD1 aligns across 8 bases. With V trimmed by 5 bases and J by 5 bases, 7 bases remained unmatched. CDR1 and CDR2 (germline): MNHEY, SVGAGI. The CDR3 runs 14 residues. The DNA of the CDR3 is TGTGCCAGCAGTCCCGGACAGGGCAGTTATGGCTACACCTTC. This sequence encodes CASSPGQGSYGYTF.

The chain uses TRBV7-2 and TRBJ2-3; 12 bases agree with TRBD2. Trimming cost V 0 bases and J 1 base; bases outside gene matches: 8. Germline V gene lookup returns CDR1 SGHTA and CDR2 FQGNSA. The CDR3 runs to 19 residues. CDR3 in DNA: TGTGCCAGCAGCTTAGCATCTAGCGGGGGGGCCGGTGGCACAGATACGCAGTATTTT. It codes for CASSLASSGGAGGTDTQYF.

This clone came up a few times. The rearrangement links TRBV2 to TRBJ1-6; unclear D gene. The CDR3 consists of 15 residues. Germline CDR1 reads SNHLY; CDR2 reads FYNNEI. V was clipped by 8 bases and J by 15 bases, with 26 bases between them. CDR3 amino acids: CASQDETQGTPGLHF. The CDR3 bases are TGTGCCAGCCAAGATGAGACACAAGGAACCCCCGGCCTCCACTTT. Looking up the rest from reference TRBV2 and TRBJ1-6 gives the full variable domain: EPEVTQTPSHQVTQMGQEVILRCVPISNHLYFYWYRQILGQKVEFLVSFYNNEISEKSEIFDDQFSVERPDGSNFTLKIRSTKLEDSAMYFCASQDETQGTPGLHFGNGTRLTVT.

The J gene is TRBJ1-4, the V gene TRBV28; TRBD1 is a possible D gene (5 bases). Trimming removed 2 bases at V and 8 bases at J, with 9 bases between. Looked up from germline, CDR1 is MDHEN and CDR2 is SYDVKM. CDR3 length: 13 residues. In DNA form, the CDR3 reads TGTGCCAGCAGTTTACAGGGTGTCGAAAAACTGTTTTTT. Protein product: CASSLQGVEKLFF.

The CDR3 DNA sequence: TGTGCCAGCACTAACCCGAGGGGGGGGACCTACGAGCAGTACTTC. It codes for CASTNPRGGTYEQYF. This chain uses TRBV5-4 with TRBJ2-7; the D gene is possibly TRBD2 (7 bases). Trimming left V 6 bases short and J 2 bases short, with 18 bases between. Germline CDR1 is SGHNT and CDR2 is YYREEE (reference sequence). The CDR3 sequence is 15 residues long.

The rearrangement uses TRBV2 and TRBJ1-2; no clear D. CDR1 is SNHLY and CDR2 is FYNNEI in the germline V gene. The CDR3 has 12 amino acids. V lost 6 bases and J lost 3, with 8 bases in between. The CDR3 DNA reads TGTGCCAGCAGGGGAGACTACTATGGCTACACCTTC. It translates to CASRGDYYGYTF.

The V call is TRBV5-1, the J call TRBJ2-3; TRBD2 agrees at 11 bases. From germline, CDR1 is SGHRS and CDR2 YFSETQ. V was clipped by 0 bases and J by 4 bases; unmatched bases: 4. The CDR3 has 16 residues. The CDR3 protein is CASSLEIAGGPDTQYF. Written as DNA, the CDR3 is TGCGCCAGCAGCTTGGAAATAGCGGGGGGGCCAGATACGCAGTATTTT.

The chain joins TRBV9 to TRBJ1-6, with 9 positions matching TRBD1. CDR1 and CDR2 (germline): SGDLS, YYNGEE. Trimming took 3 bases from V and 5 from J; bases not matched to a gene: 6. This CDR3 region has 16 residues. The DNA for the CDR3 is TGTGCCAGCAGCGCCGGGACAGGGTCCAATAATTCACCCCTCCACTTT. The encoded protein is CASSAGTGSNNSPLHF.

V gene TRBV11-3 combines with J gene TRBJ1-1; 9 nucleotides align to TRBD1. CDR1 and CDR2 (germline): SGHNT, YENEEA. The trim removed 1 base at V and 3 bases at J, leaving 3 bases unmatched. CDR3 size: 15 residues. CDR3 DNA sequence: TGTGCCAGCAGCTTAGGGACAGGGGCGGACACTGAAGCTTTCTTT. This gives the protein CASSLGTGADTEAFF.

This clone has just one count. This chain uses TRBV5-5 with TRBJ2-7; the match to TRBD2 covers 9 bases. With V trimmed by 1 base and J by 5 bases, 7 bases remained unmatched. CDR1 is SGHKS and CDR2 is YYEKEE in the germline V gene (reference sequence). The CDR3 is 15 residues long. This CDR3 reads CASSLISGGTDEQYF. As DNA, the CDR3 is TGTGCCAGCAGCTTGATAAGCGGGGGGACAGACGAGCAGTACTTC.

The V and J genes are TRBV7-9 and TRBJ2-7; D is possibly TRBD2 (5 bases). V dropped 1 base and J dropped 7 bases, with 17 bases sitting between them. The length of the CDR3 is 15 residues. Germline CDR1 is SEHNR and CDR2 is FQNEAQ (reference sequence). The CDR3 sequence is CASSLVGGRPGEQYF. CDR3 bases: TGTGCCAGCAGCTTAGTAGGCGGGCGGCCTGGAGAGCAGTACTTC.

This clone appeared a single time. This chain connects TRBV11-3 to TRBJ1-1, with D maybe TRBD1 (5 bases). The CDR3 covers 13 residues. The V end was cut by 6 bases, the J end by 4 bases, with 12 bases between. CDR1 SGHNT and CDR2 YENEEA come from the germline V gene. CDR3 residues: CASSSGLGTEAFF. The CDR3 DNA is TGTGCCAGCAGTTCAGGGCTGGGCACTGAAGCTTTCTTT.